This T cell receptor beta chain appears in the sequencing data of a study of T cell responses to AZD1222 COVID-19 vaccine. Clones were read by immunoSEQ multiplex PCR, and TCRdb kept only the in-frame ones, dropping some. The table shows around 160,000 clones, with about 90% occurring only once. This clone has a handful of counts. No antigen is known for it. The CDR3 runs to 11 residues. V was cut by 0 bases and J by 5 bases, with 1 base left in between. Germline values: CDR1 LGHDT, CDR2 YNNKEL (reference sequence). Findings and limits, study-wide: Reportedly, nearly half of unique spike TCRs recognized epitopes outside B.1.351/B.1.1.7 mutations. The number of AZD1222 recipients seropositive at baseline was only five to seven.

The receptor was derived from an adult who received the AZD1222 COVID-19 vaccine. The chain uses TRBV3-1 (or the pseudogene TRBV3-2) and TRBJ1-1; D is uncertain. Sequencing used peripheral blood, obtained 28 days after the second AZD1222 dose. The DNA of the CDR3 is TGTGCCAGCAGCCAAGAAACTGAAGCTTTCTTT. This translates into CASSQETEAFF.